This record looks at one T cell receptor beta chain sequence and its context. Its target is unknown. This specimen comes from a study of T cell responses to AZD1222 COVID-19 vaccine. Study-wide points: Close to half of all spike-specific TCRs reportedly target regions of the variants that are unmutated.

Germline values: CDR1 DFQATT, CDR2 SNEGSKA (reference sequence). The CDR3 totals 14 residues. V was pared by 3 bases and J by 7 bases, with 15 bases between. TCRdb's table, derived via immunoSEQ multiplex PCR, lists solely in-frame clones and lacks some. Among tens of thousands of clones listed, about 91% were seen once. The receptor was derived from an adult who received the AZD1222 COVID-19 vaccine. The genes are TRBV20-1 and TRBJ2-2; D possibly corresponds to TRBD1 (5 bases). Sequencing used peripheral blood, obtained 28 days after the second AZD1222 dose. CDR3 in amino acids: CSASQGSIGGELFF. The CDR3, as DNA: TGCAGTGCTAGTCAGGGCTCCATTGGCGGGGAGCTGTTTTTT.